The following is a TCR beta chain sequence with its context. These data belong to a study of blood T cell repertoires in COVID-19. In the study overall: Donors in the United States, Italy and Spain gave samples during acute or convalescent COVID-19. The analysed material was cDNA or gDNA that came from T cells, B-cell-depleted T cells, or PBMCs.

The authors' processing: Using reference gene primer amplification, nucleated cell counts were estimated. TCRdb keeps only in-frame clones here, not all; method: immunoSEQ multiplex PCR. Clonal size and the V and J genes are those of that table, whereas D and trimming came from the DNA. The sample has over 200,000 clones, approximately 88% seen once. Germline V CDR1 and CDR2: SEHNR, FQNEAQ (reference sequence). V lost 0 bases and J lost 6, with 9 bases in between. The length of the CDR3 is 14 residues. The sample was peripheral blood. This sequence originates from a man in his 60s who had recovered from COVID-19. The J gene is TRBJ2-1, the V gene TRBV7-9; perhaps TRBD2 as D (6 bases). Here the CDR3 DNA reads TGTGCCAGCAGCTTAGCCCGGGACTCCAATGAGCAGTTCTTC. Translation: CASSLARDSNEQFF.